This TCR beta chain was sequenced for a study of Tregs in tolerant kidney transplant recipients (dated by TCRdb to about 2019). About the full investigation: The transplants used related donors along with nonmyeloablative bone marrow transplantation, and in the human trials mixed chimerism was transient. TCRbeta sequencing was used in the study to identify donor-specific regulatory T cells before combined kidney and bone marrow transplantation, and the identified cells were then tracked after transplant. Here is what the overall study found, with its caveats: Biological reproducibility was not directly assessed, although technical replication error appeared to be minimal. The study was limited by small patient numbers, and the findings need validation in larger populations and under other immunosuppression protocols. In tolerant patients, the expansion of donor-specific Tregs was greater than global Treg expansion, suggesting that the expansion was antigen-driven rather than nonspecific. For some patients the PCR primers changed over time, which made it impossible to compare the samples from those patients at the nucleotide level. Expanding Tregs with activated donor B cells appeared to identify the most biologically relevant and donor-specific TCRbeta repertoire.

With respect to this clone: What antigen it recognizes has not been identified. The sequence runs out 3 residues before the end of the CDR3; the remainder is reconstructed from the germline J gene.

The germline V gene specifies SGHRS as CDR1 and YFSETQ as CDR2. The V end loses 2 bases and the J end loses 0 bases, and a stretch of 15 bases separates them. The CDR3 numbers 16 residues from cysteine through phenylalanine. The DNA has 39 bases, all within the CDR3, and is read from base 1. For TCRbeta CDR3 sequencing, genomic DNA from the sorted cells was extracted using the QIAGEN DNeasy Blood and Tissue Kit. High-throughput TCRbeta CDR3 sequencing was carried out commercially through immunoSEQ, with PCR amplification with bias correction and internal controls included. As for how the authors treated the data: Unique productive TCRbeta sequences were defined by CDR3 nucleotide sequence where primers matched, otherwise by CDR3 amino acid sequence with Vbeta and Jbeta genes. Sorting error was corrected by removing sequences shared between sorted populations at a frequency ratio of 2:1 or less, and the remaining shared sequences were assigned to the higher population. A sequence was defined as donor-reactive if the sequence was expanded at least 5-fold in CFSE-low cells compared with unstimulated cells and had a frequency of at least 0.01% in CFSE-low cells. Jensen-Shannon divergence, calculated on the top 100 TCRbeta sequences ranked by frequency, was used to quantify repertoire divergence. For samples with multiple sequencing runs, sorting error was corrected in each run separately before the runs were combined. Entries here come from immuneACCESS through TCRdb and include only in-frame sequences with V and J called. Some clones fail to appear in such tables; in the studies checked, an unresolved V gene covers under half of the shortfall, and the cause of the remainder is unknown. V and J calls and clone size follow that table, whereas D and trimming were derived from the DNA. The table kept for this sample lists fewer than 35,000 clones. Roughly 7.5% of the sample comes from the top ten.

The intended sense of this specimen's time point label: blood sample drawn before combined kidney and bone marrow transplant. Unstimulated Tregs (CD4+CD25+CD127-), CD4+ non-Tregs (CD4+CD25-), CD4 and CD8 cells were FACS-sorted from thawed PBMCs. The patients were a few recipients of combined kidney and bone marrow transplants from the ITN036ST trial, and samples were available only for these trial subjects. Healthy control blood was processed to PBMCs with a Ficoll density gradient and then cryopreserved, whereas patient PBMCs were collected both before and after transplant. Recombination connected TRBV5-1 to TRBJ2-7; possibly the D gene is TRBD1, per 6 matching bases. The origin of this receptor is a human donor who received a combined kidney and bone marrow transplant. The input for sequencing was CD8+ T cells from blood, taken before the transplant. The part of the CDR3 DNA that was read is TGCGCCAGCAGCTTAGGGGGTGGTTTAAGCTCCTACGAG. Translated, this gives CASSLGGGLSSYE. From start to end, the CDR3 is CASSLGGGLSSYEQYF.